The rows below give T cell receptor beta chains drawn from one sample of a study of blood T cell repertoires in COVID-19. Libraries were prepared by immunoSEQ multiplex PCR; TCRdb keeps only in-frame clonotypes and omits some of them. The table lists a few hundred thousand clones, roughly nine tenths of them singletons. Input material: peripheral blood. These receptor sequences come from a man between 60 and 70 years old with acute or convalescent COVID-19. Each CDR3 is given with its conserved first and last residue. Fields, in order: clone size, D gene, J gene, V gene, CDR3 protein, CDR3 DNA. D genes are given only for firm matches. Expanded clones are given a class, and other clones once, few, many or no size at all.

clone_size: -
d_call: TRBD2
j_call: TRBJ2-5
v_call: TRBV19
cdr3_aa: CASSIDLGRQTQYF
cdr3_nt: TGTGCCAGTAGTATAGATCTCGGGAGGCAGACCCAGTACTTC

clone_size: -
d_call: -
j_call: TRBJ2-1
v_call: TRBV6-5
cdr3_aa: CASNGGGPYNEQFF
cdr3_nt: TGTGCCTCAAATGGGGGGGGCCCCTACAATGAGCAGTTCTTC

clone_size: -
d_call: -
j_call: TRBJ2-3
v_call: TRBV27
cdr3_aa: CASSLDSFTDTQYF
cdr3_nt: TGTGCCAGCAGTTTAGACAGCTTCACAGATACGCAGTATTTT

clone_size: -
d_call: TRBD2
j_call: TRBJ2-7
v_call: TRBV27
cdr3_aa: CASSLFGGTSGRSYEQYF
cdr3_nt: TGTGCCAGCAGTTTATTCGGGGGTACTAGCGGGAGGAGCTACGAGCAGTACTTC

clone_size: -
d_call: -
j_call: TRBJ2-7
v_call: TRBV10-2
cdr3_aa: CASLGADGILYEQYF
cdr3_nt: TGCGCCAGCCTCGGAGCCGATGGAATTCTCTACGAGCAGTACTTC

clone_size: few
d_call: -
j_call: TRBJ2-7
v_call: TRBV10-1
cdr3_aa: CASRGALRSYEQYF
cdr3_nt: TGCGCCAGCAGGGGGGCTCTTCGTTCCTACGAGCAGTACTTC

clone_size: -
d_call: -
j_call: TRBJ1-1
v_call: TRBV7-2
cdr3_aa: CASSLVPGTEAFF
cdr3_nt: TGTGCCAGCAGCTTAGTTCCGGGCACTGAAGCTTTCTTT

clone_size: -
d_call: TRBD1
j_call: TRBJ1-1
v_call: TRBV10-3
cdr3_aa: CAISDRGRNTEAFF
cdr3_nt: TGTGCCATCAGTGACAGGGGGAGAAACACTGAAGCTTTCTTT

clone_size: -
d_call: -
j_call: TRBJ2-5
v_call: TRBV28
cdr3_aa: CASSSASQSQETQYF
cdr3_nt: TGTGCCAGCAGTTCCGCCTCACAATCCCAAGAGACCCAGTACTTC

clone_size: -
d_call: -
j_call: TRBJ1-5
v_call: TRBV11-2
cdr3_aa: CASSLGRSSSNQPQHF
cdr3_nt: TGTGCCAGCAGCTTAGGCAGGTCATCTAGCAATCAGCCCCAGCATTTT